The 29 T cell receptor beta chains presented below share a single source sample, sequenced in a study of cytomegalovirus exposure and HLA in healthy donors. PCR amplification relied on 60 Vbeta primers (plus 13 Jbeta primers). The assay was immunoSEQ multiplex PCR, and TCRdb's table has in-frame clones only and misses some. Reported are around 58,000 clones; the ten largest clones contain about 10%. The material sequenced was PBMCs. The receptors shown here come from a man aged 50 to 59 in good health and CMV-seropositive.

The rearrangement joins TRBV19 to TRBJ2-1; 9 nucleotides line up with TRBD1. Per the germline V gene, CDR1 is LNHDA and CDR2 is SQIVND (reference sequence). The junction had 7 bases not matched to a gene; V was cut back by 8 bases and J by 8 bases. The CDR3 runs 13 residues. The DNA of the CDR3 is TGTGCCAGTGGGGGGACAGGGACATATGAGCAGTTCTTC. It specifies CASGGTGTYEQFF.

The chain has TRBV4-2 and TRBJ1-6; D not resolved. V lost 1 base and J lost 0, with 7 bases in between. The CDR3 sequence is 16 residues long. Germline loops: CDR1 LGHNA, CDR2 YNFKEQ. The DNA of the CDR3 is TGTGCCAGCAGCCAAGGAGCGGTCTCCTATAATTCACCCCTCCACTTT. Protein sequence: CASSQGAVSYNSPLHF.

J is TRBJ2-5 and V is TRBV28; TRBD1 agrees at 9 bases. CDR1 is MDHEN, CDR2 SYDVKM, per germline. After removal of 8 bases from V and 12 bases from J, the junction contained 13 bases not matched to a gene. The CDR3 is made up of 13 amino acids. The CDR3 DNA reads TGTGCCAGCCAACCGGGACAGGGAATGTTAGAGTACTTC. This gives the protein CASQPGQGMLEYF.

This chain connects TRBV5-1 to TRBJ2-7, with 7 bases lining up with TRBD2. The CDR3 consists of 15 residues. V was clipped by 4 bases and J by 3 bases; unmatched bases: 10. CDR1 and CDR2 from the germline V gene are SGHRS and YFSETQ. The CDR3 loop is CASSPSASGVYEQYF. The DNA of the CDR3 is TGCGCCAGCAGCCCTTCGGCTAGCGGCGTCTACGAGCAGTACTTC.

V and J are TRBV2 and TRBJ1-3; 8 nucleotides agree with TRBD1. The CDR3 covers 15 residues. With 4 bases clipped from V and 3 bases from J, the junction kept 5 bases outside the gene matches. Germline V lookup: CDR1 SNHLY, CDR2 FYNNEI. CDR3 amino acids: CASSGQGLIGNTIYF. In nucleotides, the CDR3 is TGTGCCAGCAGTGGACAGGGGTTAATTGGAAACACCATATATTTT.

The chain carries TRBV30 and TRBJ1-3; D might be TRBD1 (5 bases). The germline gives CDR1 GTSNPN, CDR2 SVGIG (reference sequence). V was cut by 0 bases and J by 2 bases, with 11 bases left in between. The CDR3 consists of 15 residues. The CDR3 loop is CAWSVRGGAGNTIYF. Written as DNA, the CDR3 is TGTGCCTGGAGTGTACGAGGAGGGGCTGGAAACACCATATATTTT.

The chain recombines TRBV7-2 with TRBJ2-1; D is perhaps TRBD1 (5 bases). This CDR3 has 16 residues. The V gene's germline CDR1 is SGHTA and CDR2 FQGNSA. V was trimmed by 1 base and J by 2 bases, leaving 12 bases between them. CDR3 in amino acids: CASSLEAGFAYNEQFF. The CDR3 DNA is TGTGCCAGCAGCTTAGAGGCAGGGTTCGCCTACAATGAGCAGTTCTTC.

The chain recombines TRBV7-9 with TRBJ2-7, with D tentatively TRBD1 (6 bases). Germline CDR1 and CDR2: SEHNR and FQNEAQ (reference sequence). The V gene lost 5 bases and the J gene lost 2 bases, with 13 bases spanning the gap. This CDR3 is 14 amino acids long. CDR3 residues: CASSIRGQTYEQYF. The CDR3 DNA follows: TGTGCCAGCAGCATCCGAGGACAGACCTACGAGCAGTACTTC.

About this clone itself: One end of the junction fails to match germline, which may point to a read error. The chain uses TRBV15 and TRBJ2-1; D perhaps matches TRBD2 (5 bases). There are 16 residues in the CDR3. Germline assignment: CDR1 LNHNV and CDR2 YYDKDF (reference sequence). The CDR3 nucleotides are TGTGCCACCAGGATGGACTGGTCTTCCTCCGACAATGAGCAGTTCTTC. Residues: CATRMDWSSSDNEQFF.

V gene TRBV7-2 combines with J gene TRBJ2-7, with TRBD1 as a possible D gene (6 bases). V was trimmed by 2 bases and J by 6 bases, leaving 8 bases between them. The CDR3 is made up of 12 amino acids. Germline V gene data show CDR1 as SGHTA and CDR2 as FQGNSA. CDR3 sequence: CASSLPGVEQYF. The CDR3 DNA sequence: TGTGCCAGCAGCTTACCAGGGGTCGAGCAGTACTTC.

The chain uses TRBV5-4 and TRBJ2-5; the match to TRBD1 covers 12 bases. Germline V gene lookup returns CDR1 SGHNT and CDR2 YYREEE (reference sequence). This CDR3 has 16 amino acids. The V and J ends lost 1 base and 7 bases, in that order; junction bases with no gene match: 8. The CDR3 loop reads CASSLPGTGGEGTQYF. The CDR3 DNA is TGTGCCAGCAGCTTGCCCGGGACAGGGGGCGAGGGGACCCAGTACTTC.

The chain employs TRBV4-2 and TRBJ2-7; 9 bases match TRBD1. Unmatched junction bases numbered 15, after V lost 4 bases and J lost 5 bases. Germline V gene lookup returns CDR1 LGHNA and CDR2 YNFKEQ. This CDR3 contains 17 residues. The CDR3 bases are TGTGCCAGCAGCCCCCGGACAGGGGTCTTCCTAGTACACGAGCAGTACTTC. Amino acids: CASSPRTGVFLVHEQYF.

The chain has TRBV27 and TRBJ2-7, with a tentative D call TRBD2 (6 bases). Germline V gene data show CDR1 as MNHEY and CDR2 as SMNVEV (reference sequence). This CDR3 region has 15 residues. V lost 5 bases, J lost 3 bases, and 17 bases lay in between. The DNA of the CDR3 is TGTGCCAGCAGTCCCCGACTAGGAACTGGCTACGAGCAGTACTTC. It specifies CASSPRLGTGYEQYF.

The CDR3 protein is CAGHPERGAVETQYF. CDR3 bases: TGTGCCGGCCACCCGGAGCGGGGGGCTGTAGAGACCCAGTACTTC. V gene TRBV30 combines with J gene TRBJ2-5; 9 bases line up with TRBD2. In germline, CDR1 is GTSNPN, CDR2 SVGIG (reference sequence). This CDR3 spans 15 amino acids. Trimming took 8 bases from V and 4 from J; bases not matched to a gene: 14.

V usage is TRBV15 and J usage is TRBJ2-5, with a tentative D call TRBD2 (6 bases). The CDR3 covers 14 residues. Germline V gives CDR1 LNHNV, CDR2 YYDKDF (reference sequence). Trimming stripped 3 bases from V and 4 bases from J, with 12 bases between. In DNA form, the CDR3 reads TGTGCCACCAGCAGGCTCCGGGAGCGAGAGACCCAGTACTTC. The encoded protein is CATSRLRERETQYF.

V usage is TRBV10-3 and J usage is TRBJ2-1; 7 nucleotides agree with TRBD2. The CDR3 loop spans 14 amino acids. From germline, CDR1 is ENHRY and CDR2 SYGVKD. Trimming took 0 bases from V and 8 from J; bases not matched to a gene: 4. The CDR3 spells CAISESGGRDEQFF. Written as DNA, the CDR3 is TGTGCCATCAGTGAGTCCGGAGGGAGGGATGAGCAGTTCTTC.

The chain couples TRBV6-6 to TRBJ1-5, with D possibly being TRBD1 (5 bases). Trimming cost V 8 bases and J 3 bases, with 14 bases left between them. Germline V gene data show CDR1 as MNHNY and CDR2 as SVGAGI (reference sequence). The CDR3 extends over 14 amino acids. This CDR3 is CASLREGVNQPQHF. In DNA, the CDR3 is TGTGCCAGCCTCAGAGAAGGGGTCAATCAGCCCCAGCATTTT.

The V and J genes are TRBV7-2 and TRBJ2-7; TRBD2 agrees at 9 bases. Trimming removed 5 bases from V and 5 bases from J; junction bases left unmatched: 7. CDR1 is SGHTA and CDR2 is FQGNSA in the germline V gene. This CDR3 is built from 14 residues. CDR3 region: CASSPRTSADEQYF. The CDR3 DNA sequence: TGTGCCAGCAGCCCCCGGACTAGCGCGGACGAGCAGTACTTC. Supplemented by reference TRBV7-2 and TRBJ2-7, the full variable domain reads GAGVSQSPSNKVTEKGKDVELRCDPISGHTALYWYRQSLGQGLEFLIYFQGNSAPDKSGLPSDRFSAERTGGSVSTLTIQRTQQEDSAVYLCASSPRTSADEQYFGPGTRLTVT.

The chain carries TRBV28 and TRBJ1-2, with 8 nucleotides matching TRBD1. The CDR3 has 13 residues. Unmatched junction bases numbered 12, after V lost 10 bases and J lost 8 bases. Germline V gene data show CDR1 as MDHEN and CDR2 as SYDVKM. The CDR3 region is CATSSTGAGGYTF. The CDR3, as DNA: TGTGCCACTTCCTCGACAGGGGCGGGCGGCTACACCTTC.

This chain links TRBV5-4 with TRBJ2-7; TRBD2 matches at 8 bases. V dropped 0 bases and J dropped 5; count of bases not matched to a gene: 7. The CDR3 has 15 amino acids. Germline assignment: CDR1 SGHNT and CDR2 YYREEE (reference sequence). The CDR3 protein is CASSLDSGGFNEQYF. CDR3 nucleotide sequence: TGTGCCAGCAGCTTGGATTCGGGGGGGTTTAACGAGCAGTACTTC. The whole variable domain, remainder taken from reference TRBV5-4 and TRBJ2-7, is ETGVTQSPTHLIKTRGQQVTLRCSSQSGHNTVSWYQQALGQGPQFIFQYYREEENGRGNFPPRFSGLQFPNYSSELNVNALELDDSALYLCASSLDSGGFNEQYFGPGTRLTVT.

The rearrangement uses TRBV19 and TRBJ2-6; D perhaps matches TRBD1 (6 bases). Germline V gene sequence: CDR1 LNHDA, CDR2 SQIVND (reference sequence). The CDR3 consists of 17 residues. Trimming cost V 3 bases and J 2 bases, with 14 bases left between them. CDR3 nucleotides: TGTGCCAGTAGTATCCGGGACAAGGGAACTGGGGCCAACGTCCTGACTTTC. The encoded protein is CASSIRDKGTGANVLTF.

CDR3 nucleotides: TGCGCCAGCAGCCAAGCAGGGGCGCCTGGGGCCAACGTCCTGACTTTC. Encoded protein: CASSQAGAPGANVLTF. The chain employs TRBV4-3 and TRBJ2-6, with D tentatively TRBD1 (6 bases). The CDR3 has 16 residues. Germline CDR1 is LGHNA and CDR2 is YSLEER. Trimming left V 1 base short and J 2 bases short, with 9 bases between.

J is TRBJ2-3 and V is TRBV5-6; 7 bases are shared with TRBD1. J was trimmed by 4 bases and V by 2 bases; bases with no gene match: 4. Germline assignment: CDR1 SGHDT and CDR2 YYEEEE. The CDR3 covers 14 residues. The CDR3 loop is CASSFYRGPDTQYF. The CDR3 DNA follows: TGTGCCAGCAGCTTTTACAGGGGACCAGATACGCAGTATTTT.

This rearrangement joins TRBV7-3 to TRBJ2-3; 9 bases map to TRBD2. V lost 3 bases, J lost 4 bases, and 5 bases stayed unmatched. The CDR3 covers 15 residues. Germline V CDR1 and CDR2: SGHTA, FQGTGA. The DNA of the CDR3 is TGTGCCAGCAGCTTTGGCGGGGGGGGAGCAGATACGCAGTATTTT. Protein: CASSFGGGGADTQYF. The variable domain in full, completed from reference TRBV7-3 and TRBJ2-3, reads GAGVSQTPSNKVTEKGKYVELRCDPISGHTALYWYRQSLGQGPEFLIYFQGTGAADDSGLPNDRFFAVRPEGSVSTLKIQRTERGDSAVYLCASSFGGGGADTQYFGPGTRLTVL.

This rearrangement joins TRBV5-3 to TRBJ1-5; D is uncertain. TRBV5-3 is given ORF status, its function remaining uncertain. CDR3 length: 17 residues. Trimming took off 0 bases at V and 4 bases at J, with 17 bases between the two ends. This CDR3 is CARSLAARSRFNQPQHF. CDR3 nucleotide sequence: TGTGCCAGAAGCTTGGCCGCGAGAAGCAGGTTTAATCAGCCCCAGCATTTT.

This sequence joins TRBV7-2 and TRBJ1-4; D is unclear. Germline V lookup: CDR1 SGHTA, CDR2 FQGNSA. The CDR3 is 12 residues long. V was shortened by 4 bases and J by 8 bases, with 8 bases between the two germline ends. CDR3 DNA: TGTGCCAGCAGCTACTATCGAGAAAAACTGTTTTTT. As protein: CASSYYREKLFF. Full variable domain (rest looked up from reference TRBV7-2 and TRBJ1-4): GAGVSQSPSNKVTEKGKDVELRCDPISGHTALYWYRQSLGQGLEFLIYFQGNSAPDKSGLPSDRFSAERTGGSVSTLTIQRTQQEDSAVYLCASSYYREKLFFGSGTQLSVL.

CDR3 amino acids: CASRGQGGYSNQPQHF. CDR3 nucleotides: TGTGCCAGCAGGGGACAGGGAGGGTATAGCAATCAGCCCCAGCATTTT. The J gene is TRBJ1-5, the V gene TRBV28; TRBD1 agrees at 9 bases. The CDR3 loop spans 16 amino acids. The V segment lost 6 bases and the J segment 0 bases; nucleotides outside the gene matches: 6. CDR1 and CDR2 from the germline V gene are MDHEN and SYDVKM.

The chain uses TRBV27 and TRBJ2-7, with a weak D call TRBD2 (6 bases). The CDR3 is made up of 14 amino acids. With 7 bases removed from V and 2 bases from J, the gap between germline ends came to 15 bases. Germline V gene sequence: CDR1 MNHEY, CDR2 SMNVEV (reference sequence). The CDR3 loop is CASKGLTSAYEQYF. In DNA, the CDR3 is TGTGCCAGCAAAGGACTAACGAGCGCCTACGAGCAGTACTTC.

The chain couples TRBV9 to TRBJ2-5; D possibly corresponds to TRBD1 (6 bases). Trimming cost V 0 bases and J 1 base, with 13 bases left between them. Germline V gene data show CDR1 as SGDLS and CDR2 as YYNGEE. This CDR3 contains 16 residues. Here the CDR3 DNA reads TGTGCCAGCAGCGTAGATCAAGGGACAACCCAAGAGACCCAGTACTTC. Its translation is CASSVDQGTTQETQYF.